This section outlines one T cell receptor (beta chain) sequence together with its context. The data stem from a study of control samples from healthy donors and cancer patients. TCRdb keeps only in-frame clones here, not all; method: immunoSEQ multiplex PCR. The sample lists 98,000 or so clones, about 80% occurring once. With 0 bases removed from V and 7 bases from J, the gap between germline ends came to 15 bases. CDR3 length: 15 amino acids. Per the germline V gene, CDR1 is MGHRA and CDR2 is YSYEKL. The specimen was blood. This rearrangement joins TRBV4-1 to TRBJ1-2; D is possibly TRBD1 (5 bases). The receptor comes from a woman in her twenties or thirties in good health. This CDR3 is CASSQDLTALVGYTF. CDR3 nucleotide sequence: TGCGCCAGCAGCCAAGATTTGACAGCACTGGTTGGCTACACCTTC.